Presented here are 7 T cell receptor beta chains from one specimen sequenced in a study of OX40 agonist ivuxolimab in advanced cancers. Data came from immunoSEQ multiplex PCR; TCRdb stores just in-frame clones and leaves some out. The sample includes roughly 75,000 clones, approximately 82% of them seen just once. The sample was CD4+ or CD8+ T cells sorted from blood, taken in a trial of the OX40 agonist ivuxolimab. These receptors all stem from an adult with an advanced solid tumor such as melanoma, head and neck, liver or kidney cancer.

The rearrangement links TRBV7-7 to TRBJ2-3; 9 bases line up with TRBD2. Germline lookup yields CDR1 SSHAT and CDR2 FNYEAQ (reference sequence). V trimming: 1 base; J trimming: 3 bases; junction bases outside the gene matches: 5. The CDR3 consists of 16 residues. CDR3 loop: CASSLGASGVTDTQYF. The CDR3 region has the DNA TGTGCCAGCAGCTTAGGAGCTAGCGGGGTGACAGATACGCAGTATTTT.

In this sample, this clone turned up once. CDR3 protein: CAVRESGTDTQYF. The CDR3, as DNA: TGTGCCGTACGGGAGTCAGGCACAGATACGCAGTATTTT. The J gene is TRBJ2-3, the V gene TRBV6-1, with TRBD2 as a possible D gene (6 bases). V lost 11 bases, J lost 1 base, and 13 bases lay in between. Germline assignment: CDR1 MNHNS and CDR2 SASEGT. The CDR3 extends over 13 amino acids.

This chain's CDR3 is CASSEETQYF. The CDR3, as DNA: TGTGCCAGCAGTGAAGAGACCCAGTACTTC. V and J are TRBV2 and TRBJ2-5; D uncertain. The germline V gene encodes CDR1 SNHLY and CDR2 FYNNEI. V lost 1 base to trimming and J lost 6 bases, with 0 bases between them. CDR3 size: 10 residues.

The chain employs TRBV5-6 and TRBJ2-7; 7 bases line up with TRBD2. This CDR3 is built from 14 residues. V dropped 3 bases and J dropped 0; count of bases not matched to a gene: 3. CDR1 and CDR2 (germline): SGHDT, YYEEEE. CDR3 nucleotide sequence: TGTGCCAGCAGCTCCTTAGCGGGCTCCTACGAGCAGTACTTC. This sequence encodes CASSSLAGSYEQYF.

For the CDR3, the DNA is TGCAGCGTTGAATCGGGGTGGGGGACCCAGTACTTC. Its translation: CSVESGWGTQYF. The rearrangement joins TRBV29-1 to TRBJ2-5, with D perhaps TRBD2 (5 bases). The germline gives CDR1 SQVTM, CDR2 ANQGSEA. This CDR3 has 12 amino acids. Trimming left V 2 bases short and J 7 bases short, with 11 bases between.

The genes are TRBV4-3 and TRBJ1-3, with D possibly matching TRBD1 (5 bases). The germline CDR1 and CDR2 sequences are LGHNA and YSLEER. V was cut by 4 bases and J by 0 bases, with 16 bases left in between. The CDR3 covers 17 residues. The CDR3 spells CASSRSTASSSGNTIYF. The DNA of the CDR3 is TGCGCCAGCAGCCGCTCGACAGCCTCCTCCTCTGGAAACACCATATATTTT.

The CDR3 nucleotides read TGTGCCAGCAGCCAAGAAGAAAAGGGTAAAGATACGCAGTATTTT. Protein sequence: CASSQEEKGKDTQYF. This chain links TRBV14 with TRBJ2-3; no clear D. Germline-derived CDR1 and CDR2 are SGHDN and FVKESK. The CDR3 runs to 15 residues. V gave up 0 bases and J gave up 5 bases, with 12 bases separating them.